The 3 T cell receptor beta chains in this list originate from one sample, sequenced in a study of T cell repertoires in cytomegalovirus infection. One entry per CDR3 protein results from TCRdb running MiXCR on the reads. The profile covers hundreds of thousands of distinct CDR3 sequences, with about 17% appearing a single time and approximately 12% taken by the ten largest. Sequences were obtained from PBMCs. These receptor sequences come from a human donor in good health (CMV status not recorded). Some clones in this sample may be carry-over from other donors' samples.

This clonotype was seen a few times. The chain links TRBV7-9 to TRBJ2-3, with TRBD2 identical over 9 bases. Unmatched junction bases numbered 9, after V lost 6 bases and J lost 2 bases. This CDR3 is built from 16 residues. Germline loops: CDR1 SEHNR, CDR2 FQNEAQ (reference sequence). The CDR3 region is CASRNAGGSFTDTQYF. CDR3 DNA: TGTGCCAGCAGAAATGCGGGGGGGTCCTTCACAGATACGCAGTATTTT. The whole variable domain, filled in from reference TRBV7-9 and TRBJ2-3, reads DTGVSQNPRHKITKRGQNVTFRCDPISEHNRLYWYRQTLGQGPEFLTYFQNEAQLEKSRLLSDRFSAERPKGSFSTLEIQRTEQGDSAMYLCASRNAGGSFTDTQYFGPGTRLTVL.

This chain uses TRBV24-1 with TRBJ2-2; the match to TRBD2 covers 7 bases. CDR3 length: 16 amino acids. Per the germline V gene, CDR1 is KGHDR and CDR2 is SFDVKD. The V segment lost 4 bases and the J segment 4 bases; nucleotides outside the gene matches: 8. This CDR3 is CATSDPGRGVTGELFF. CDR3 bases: TGTGCCACCAGTGACCCGGGGAGGGGAGTCACCGGGGAGCTGTTTTTT.

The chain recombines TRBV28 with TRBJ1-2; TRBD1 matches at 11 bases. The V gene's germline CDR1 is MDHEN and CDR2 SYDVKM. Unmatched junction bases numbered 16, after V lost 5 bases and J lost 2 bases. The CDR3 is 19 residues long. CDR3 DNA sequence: TGTGCCAGCAGTGCTCATGGGACAGGGGGTTCGTTGTCGAACTATGGCTACACCTTC. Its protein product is CASSAHGTGGSLSNYGYTF.